This record concerns one T cell receptor beta chain sequence. Treatment denoted: randomized to nivolumab then ipilimumab (arm A) or the reverse (arm B). No patient had prior DNA-damaging chemotherapy. Generated by immunoSEQ multiplex PCR, the TCRdb table keeps only in-frame clones and is missing some. The sample records some 18,000 clones, around 77% being singletons. The source of the sample is a study of sequential checkpoint blockade in melanoma. The CDR3 loop spans 16 amino acids. The V gene's germline CDR1 is MNHNY and CDR2 SVGAGI (reference sequence). V was pared by 4 bases and J by 1 base, with 8 bases of the junction left unmatched.

The chain joins TRBV6-6 to TRBJ2-7; 9 bases align to TRBD2. The sequence was obtained from a human donor with melanoma. Sequencing was performed on CD8+ T cells sorted from blood (inferred from file names), taken from a patient given nivolumab and ipilimumab in sequence. The CDR3 nucleotides read TGTGCCAGCAGTTGGCGCCCTAGCGGGAAATCCTACGAGCAGTACTTC. Translation: CASSWRPSGKSYEQYF.